The clone carrying this T cell receptor (beta chain) has only a few counts. Its antigen remains unknown. Germline CDR1 reads SGHNT; CDR2 reads YYREEE (reference sequence). V shed 4 bases and J shed 2 bases, with 13 bases lying between them. The CDR3 runs to 14 residues. This sample is drawn from a study of cytomegalovirus exposure and HLA in healthy donors. The PCR had 60 Vbeta and 13 Jbeta primers. Measured with immunoSEQ multiplex PCR; TCRdb has only the in-frame clones, and not every one. The sample shows roughly 84,000 clones, 63% of them seen only once. Healthy bone marrow donors made up the cohort. Study observations and caveats: Later genetic work tied a missense DCLRE1C variant to beta-chain V and J trimming. CMV serostatus was the sole immune exposure information available. Associated with cytomegalovirus, according to the listing, were around 160 TCR beta chains.

The specimen was PBMCs. The gene calls are TRBV5-4 and TRBJ2-7, with D hard to call. The sequence came from a middle-aged woman in good health and CMV-seropositive. In DNA, the CDR3 is TGTGCCAGCAGCCCGTATGACTTAACCTACGAGCAGTACTTC. Residues: CASSPYDLTYEQYF. The full variable domain, its missing parts supplied by reference TRBV5-4 and TRBJ2-7, is ETGVTQSPTHLIKTRGQQVTLRCSSQSGHNTVSWYQQALGQGPQFIFQYYREEENGRGNFPPRFSGLQFPNYSSELNVNALELDDSALYLCASSPYDLTYEQYFGPGTRLTVT.